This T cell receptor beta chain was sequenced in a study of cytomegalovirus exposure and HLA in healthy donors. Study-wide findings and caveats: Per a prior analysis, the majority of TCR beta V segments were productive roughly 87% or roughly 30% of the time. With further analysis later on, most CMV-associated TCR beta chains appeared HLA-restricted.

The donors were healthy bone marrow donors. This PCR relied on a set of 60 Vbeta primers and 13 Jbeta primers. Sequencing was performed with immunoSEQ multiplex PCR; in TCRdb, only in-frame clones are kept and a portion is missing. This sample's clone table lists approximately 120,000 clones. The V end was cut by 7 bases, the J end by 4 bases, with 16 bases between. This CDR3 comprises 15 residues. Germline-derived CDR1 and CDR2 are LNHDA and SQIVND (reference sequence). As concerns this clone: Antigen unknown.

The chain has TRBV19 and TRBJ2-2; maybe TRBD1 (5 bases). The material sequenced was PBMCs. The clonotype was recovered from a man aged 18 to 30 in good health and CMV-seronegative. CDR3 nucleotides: TGTGCCAGTACCCAGCATAGGGGTGGCACCGGGGAGCTGTTTTTT. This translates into CASTQHRGGTGELFF.